What follows are 27 T cell receptor beta chains derived from one specimen sequenced in a study of tumor and adjacent non-tumor tissue in lung cancer. Three rounds of nested PCR, following a modified ARM-PCR protocol, produced the TCRbeta library. Using its own MiXCR run on the multiplex PCR reads, TCRdb lists one record per CDR3 protein. This sample carries about 80,000 distinct CDR3 sequences, approximately 72% of them seen once, and the ten largest clones take about 9.5%. The template was RNA from unsorted bulk tissue. The sequenced material came from lung tumor tissue. The receptor source for this set is a middle-aged woman with non-small cell lung cancer.

With respect to this clonotype: A much larger clone sits a single nucleotide away, making a read error possible. The chain is built from TRBV30 and TRBJ2-3; 8 positions match TRBD2. Germline V gene lookup returns CDR1 GTSNPN and CDR2 SVGIG (reference sequence). The CDR3 has 14 residues. The DNA of the CDR3 is TGTGCCTGGAGTAGTGGTAGCGGGGCAGATATGCAGTATTTT. This gives the protein CAWSSGSGADMQYF.

This clonotype was counted at least ten times. The V and J genes are TRBV7-9 and TRBJ2-6; possible D gene TRBD1, 5 bases. The V gene's germline CDR1 is SEHNR and CDR2 FQNEAQ (reference sequence). The CDR3 loop spans 14 amino acids. Between the trimmed V and J ends, which lost 5 bases and 3 bases, there was a span of 8 bases. CDR3 loop: CASSEGDGANVLTF. The CDR3 coding sequence is TGTGCCAGCAGCGAAGGGGATGGGGCCAACGTCCTGACTTTC.

Of note for this clonotype: A much larger clone differs from this one at a single base, so this may be a read error. The rearrangement links TRBV6-6 to TRBJ1-1, with a weak D call TRBD1 (5 bases). Germline lookup yields CDR1 MNHNY and CDR2 SVGAGI (reference sequence). V gave up 4 bases and J gave up 9 bases, with 21 bases separating them. This CDR3 has 15 amino acids. As DNA, the CDR3 is TGTGCCAGCAGTTCTGATAGGGACGGAGAGGGCAAAGCTTTCTTT. It yields the protein CASSSDRDGEGKAFF.

The V and J genes are TRBV28 and TRBJ1-6, with TRBD1 as a possible D gene (6 bases). Germline V gene sequence: CDR1 MDHEN, CDR2 SYDVKM. The ends were cut back, 9 bases at V and 9 bases at J, with 21 bases in the middle. CDR3 length equals 15 residues. As DNA, the CDR3 is TGTGCCAGAACCTCGCGGCGGGGGCCCGGTTCACCCCTCCACTTT. The encoded protein is CARTSRRGPGSPLHF.

The chain combines TRBV5-1 with TRBJ2-7, with 10 positions matching TRBD1. This CDR3 comprises 13 residues. J was trimmed by 5 bases and V by 6 bases; bases with no gene match: 5. Germline loops: CDR1 SGHRS, CDR2 YFSETQ. CDR3 sequence: CASTGQGRHEQYF. DNA of the CDR3: TGCGCCAGCACGGGACAGGGGCGCCACGAGCAGTACTTC.

Comments on this clonotype: As the CDR3 is not closed by the conserved phenylalanine or tryptophan, this likely results from a read error. The genes are TRBV29-1 and TRBJ2-6, with D possibly TRBD2 on 6 matching bases. V lost 7 bases to trimming and J lost 4 bases, with 11 bases between them. This CDR3 comprises 13 residues. The germline gives CDR1 SQVTM, CDR2 ANQGSEA. Written as DNA, the CDR3 is TGCAGCGCGGGGGTGCCGGGGGCCAACGTCCTGACTCTC. Amino acids: CSAGVPGANVLTL.

With regard to this clonotype: Germline is not matched at one junction end, which may reflect a read error. DNA of the CDR3: TGTACCGGCAGCTTAGGGCCACTAGCGGGTCGCAATGAGCAATTCTTC. Amino acids: CTGSLGPLAGRNEQFF. V is TRBV11-2 and J is TRBJ2-1; TRBD2 aligns across 9 bases. Germline lookup yields CDR1 SGHAT and CDR2 FQNNGV. The CDR3 runs to 16 residues.

The chain couples TRBV6-5 to TRBJ2-5; D not resolved. The CDR3 consists of 13 residues. V lost 3 bases to trimming and J lost 7 bases, with 12 bases between them. Germline V gene lookup returns CDR1 MNHEY and CDR2 SVGAGI. The CDR3 region has the DNA TGTGCCAGCAGTTATAGTAAGGAAGGGACCCAGTACTTC. This codes for CASSYSKEGTQYF.

Relative to its sample, this clonotype is medium-sized (0.01 to 0.1%). This chain links TRBV11-3 with TRBJ2-5; D might be TRBD2 (6 bases). This CDR3 comprises 13 residues. Germline loops: CDR1 SGHNT, CDR2 YENEEA. V dropped 8 bases and J dropped 1 base, with 11 bases sitting between them. The CDR3 DNA sequence: TGTGCCAGCCGTCGGGGGACCCAAGAGACCCAGTACTTC. As protein: CASRRGTQETQYF.

As to this clonotype: An end of the junction differs from the germline gene, which may be a read error. The chain links TRBV28 to TRBJ2-3; D is unclear. Germline V gene sequence: CDR1 MDHEN, CDR2 SYDVKM. This CDR3 is built from 11 residues. DNA of the CDR3: TGTGTCAGCACTGACACAGATACGCAGTATTTT. Translation: CVSTDTDTQYF.

Regarding this clonotype: At one end, the junction sequence differs from germline, possibly due to a read error. The chain is built from TRBV13 and TRBJ2-5; 9 bases align to TRBD2. The CDR3 has 14 residues. Germline CDR1 reads PRHDT; CDR2 reads FYEKMQ (reference sequence). This CDR3 is CVSSLRTSEKTQYF. In nucleotides, the CDR3 is TGTGTCAGCAGCCTTAGGACTAGCGAAAAGACCCAGTACTTC.

Concerning this clonotype: The junction does not match germline at one end; this may be a read error. This rearrangement joins TRBV5-6 to TRBJ1-5; the D gene is possibly TRBD1 (5 bases). This CDR3 is 16 amino acids long. The germline V gene has CDR1 SGHDT and CDR2 YYEEEE. The CDR3 coding sequence is TGTGCCAACAGCGTCGAGATAGGGGATAGCAATCAGCCCCAGCATTTT. Translated: CANSVEIGDSNQPQHF.

Regarding this clonotype: This clone may be a read error of a much larger clone one base away. The chain carries TRBV29-1 and TRBJ1-1; D is uncertain. In germline, CDR1 is SQVTM, CDR2 ANQGSEA. The length of the CDR3 is 13 residues. Trimming pared 3 bases from V and 3 bases from J, leaving 11 bases between. The CDR3 bases are TGCAGCGTTGATGGGGAGTGGGACACTGAAGCTTTCTTT. Translation gives CSVDGEWDTEAFF.

This clonotype was detected ten times or more. The chain employs TRBV30 and TRBJ1-4; D gene uncertain. CDR3 length equals 16 residues. The V end was cut by 0 bases, the J end by 4 bases, with 15 bases between. The germline V gene encodes CDR1 GTSNPN and CDR2 SVGIG (reference sequence). CDR3 in DNA: TGTGCCTGGAGTGTACAGTCGGGGAGCTTTAATGAAAAACTGTTTTTT. Its protein is CAWSVQSGSFNEKLFF.

Details on this clonotype: At one boundary the junction diverges from the germline segment, which might be a read error. The genes are TRBV11-2 and TRBJ2-3, with a weak D call TRBD1 (6 bases). CDR3 length: 15 residues. The germline V gene has CDR1 SGHAT and CDR2 FQNNGV. The CDR3 is CANSTRTASTDPQYF. The CDR3 nucleotides read TGTGCCAATAGCACTCGGACAGCCAGCACAGATCCGCAGTATTTT. The full variable domain, its missing parts supplied by reference TRBV11-2 and TRBJ2-3, is EAGVAQSPRYKIIEKRQSVAFWCNPISGHATLYWYQQILGQGPKLLIQFQNNGVVDDSQLPKDRFSAERLKGVDSTLKIQPAKLEDSAVYLCANSTRTASTDPQYFGPGTRLTVL.

Details on this clonotype: At one boundary the junction diverges from the germline segment, which might be a read error. The chain is built from TRBV5-4 and TRBJ2-3; perhaps TRBD1 as D (5 bases). The CDR3 runs 12 residues. From germline, CDR1 is SGHNT and CDR2 YYREEE (reference sequence). The CDR3, as DNA: TGTGCCTGCAGGGAAAATTCGGATACGCAGAATTTT. It yields the protein CACRENSDTQNF.

In the case of this clonotype: It is likely a read error, because the conserved phenylalanine at the end of the CDR3 is missing. The gene calls are TRBV6-5 and TRBJ2-5, with D possibly matching TRBD1 (6 bases). The CDR3 contains 15 residues. Germline-derived CDR1 and CDR2 are MNHEY and SVGAGI. The CDR3 here is CVSSYPTGYQETQYL. CDR3 in DNA: TGTGTCAGCAGTTACCCGACAGGCTACCAAGAGACCCAGTACTTA.

To note about this clonotype: The junction departs from germline at one end; a sequencing error may be responsible. This rearrangement joins TRBV11-2 to TRBJ2-1; D is possibly TRBD1 or TRBD2 (6 bases each). The CDR3 contains 14 residues. Germline CDR1 is SGHAT and CDR2 is FQNNGV. The CDR3 here is CASSLEGGYNEQSF. CDR3 in DNA: TGTGCGAGCAGCTTGGAGGGGGGATACAATGAGCAGTCCTTC.

This clonotype was seen at least ten times. The chain recombines TRBV28 with TRBJ1-1, with TRBD1 matching over 8 bases. The CDR3 contains 14 residues. Germline V gene lookup returns CDR1 MDHEN and CDR2 SYDVKM. Trimming cost V 4 bases and J 3 bases; bases outside gene matches: 4. CDR3 sequence reads: CASSWTGKDTEAFF. CDR3 in DNA: TGTGCCAGCAGTTGGACAGGGAAAGACACTGAAGCTTTCTTT. Combining the CDR3 with reference TRBV28 and TRBJ1-1 gives the whole variable domain DVKVTQSSRYLVKRTGEKVFLECVQDMDHENMFWYRQDPGLGLRLIYFSYDVKMKEKGDIPEGYSVSREKKERFSLILESASTNQTSMYLCASSWTGKDTEAFFGQGTRLTVV.

J is TRBJ2-5 and V is TRBV28; D is unresolved. The CDR3 consists of 16 residues. Germline V gene sequence: CDR1 MDHEN, CDR2 SYDVKM. V gave up 5 bases and J gave up 1 base, with 17 bases separating them. The CDR3 sequence is CASSLLGSIIQETQYF. CDR3 DNA sequence: TGTGCCAGCAGTCTTCTCGGTTCAATTATCCAAGAGACCCAGTACTTC.

This clonotype was detected many times. V gene TRBV6-5 combines with J gene TRBJ2-3; D uncertain. Deletions cut 6 bases from V and 4 bases from J, with 11 bases between. From germline, CDR1 is MNHEY and CDR2 SVGAGI. CDR3 length equals 13 residues. The CDR3 DNA follows: TGTGCCAGCAGCCCCGTCGCCGCAGATACGCAGTATTTT. Amino acid sequence: CASSPVAADTQYF.

This clonotype was detected a few times. The chain has TRBV5-1 and TRBJ2-5; TRBD2 matches 14 bases. The V and J ends lost 4 bases and 5 bases, in that order; junction bases with no gene match: 7. This CDR3 spans 16 amino acids. CDR1 and CDR2 (germline): SGHRS, YFSETQ. The CDR3 sequence is CASSPGTSGGWETQYF. The CDR3 nucleotides read TGCGCCAGCAGCCCTGGGACTAGCGGGGGCTGGGAGACCCAGTACTTC.

Comments on this clonotype: The junction shows a germline mismatch at one end, possibly a read error. The chain is built from TRBV30 and TRBJ1-2, with D possibly matching TRBD1 (5 bases). CDR3 length equals 19 residues. Per the germline V gene, CDR1 is GTSNPN and CDR2 is SVGIG (reference sequence). The DNA of the CDR3 is TGTGCCTCAAGACAGAAAGGTCGTGGCATCCGACCAGCTAACTATAGCTACACCTTC. Protein product: CASRQKGRGIRPANYSYTF.

This clonotype came up many times. The chain links TRBV12-3 or TRBV12-4 to TRBJ1-2, with a possible D match to TRBD1 (5 bases). Trimming took 6 bases from V and 5 from J, leaving 13 bases between them. This CDR3 region has 13 residues. CDR3 in DNA: TGTGCCAGCAGCACTTCAGGGATATATGGCTACACCTTC. It is translated as CASSTSGIYGYTF.

Comments on this clonotype: This CDR3 is missing its conserved last phenylalanine or tryptophan, likely due to a read error. The chain is built from TRBV5-1 and TRBJ2-1, with TRBD2 matching over 7 bases. From germline, CDR1 is SGHRS and CDR2 YFSETQ. The CDR3 spans 16 residues. V lost 1 base and J lost 7; bases outside the gene matches: 11. CDR3: CASSLTGGSLWNEQFL. The CDR3 nucleotides read TGCGCCAGCAGCTTGACGGGCGGGAGTTTGTGGAATGAGCAGTTCCTC.

A remark on this clonotype: Compared with germline, one end of the junction differs, possibly owing to a read error. The chain is built from TRBV12-3 or TRBV12-4 and TRBJ1-5; D is ambiguous. The CDR3 totals 14 residues. The DNA for the CDR3 is TGCGCCAGCAGTTATTTGGGGAGCAATCAGTCCCAGCATTTT. Translating gives CASSYLGSNQSQHF.

This clonotype occurred once. This CDR3 is missing its conserved last phenylalanine or tryptophan, likely due to a read error. This chain connects TRBV29-1 to TRBJ2-5, with D uncertain. Trimming removed 3 bases at V and 4 bases at J, with 12 bases between. Germline V gene sequence: CDR1 SQVTM, CDR2 ANQGSEA. The CDR3 contains 13 residues. This CDR3 is CSVDGRLRETQYV. DNA of the CDR3: TGCAGCGTTGATGGCAGATTACGAGAGACCCAGTACGTC.